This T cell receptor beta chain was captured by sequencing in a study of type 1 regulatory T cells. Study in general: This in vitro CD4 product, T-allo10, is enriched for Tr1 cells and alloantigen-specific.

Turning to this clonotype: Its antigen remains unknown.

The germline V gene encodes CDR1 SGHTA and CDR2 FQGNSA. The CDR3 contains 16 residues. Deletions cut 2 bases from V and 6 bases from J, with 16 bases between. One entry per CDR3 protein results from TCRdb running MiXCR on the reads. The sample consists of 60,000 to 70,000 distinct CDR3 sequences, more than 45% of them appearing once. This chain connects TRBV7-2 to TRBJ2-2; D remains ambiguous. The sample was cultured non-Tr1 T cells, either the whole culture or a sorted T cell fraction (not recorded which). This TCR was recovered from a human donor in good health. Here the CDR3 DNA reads TGTGCCAGCAGCTTAAGGCTCCTGCTATCGTCCGGGGAGCTGTTTTTT. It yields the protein CASSLRLLLSSGELFF.